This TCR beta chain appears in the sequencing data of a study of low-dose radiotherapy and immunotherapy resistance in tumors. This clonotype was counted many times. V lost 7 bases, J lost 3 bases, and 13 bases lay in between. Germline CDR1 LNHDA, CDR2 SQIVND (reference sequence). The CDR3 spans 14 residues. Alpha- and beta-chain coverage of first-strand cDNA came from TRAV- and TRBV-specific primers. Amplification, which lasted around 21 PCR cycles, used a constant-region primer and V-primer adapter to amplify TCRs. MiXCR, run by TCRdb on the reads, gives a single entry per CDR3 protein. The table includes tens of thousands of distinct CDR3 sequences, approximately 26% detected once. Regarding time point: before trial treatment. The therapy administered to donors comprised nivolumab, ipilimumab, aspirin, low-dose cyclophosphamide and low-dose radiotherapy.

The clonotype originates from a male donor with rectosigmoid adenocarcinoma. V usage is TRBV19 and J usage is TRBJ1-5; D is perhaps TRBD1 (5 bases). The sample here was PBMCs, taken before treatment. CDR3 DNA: TGTGCCAGTATCGGACATGGATTCAATCAGCCCCAGCATTTT. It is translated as CASIGHGFNQPQHF.